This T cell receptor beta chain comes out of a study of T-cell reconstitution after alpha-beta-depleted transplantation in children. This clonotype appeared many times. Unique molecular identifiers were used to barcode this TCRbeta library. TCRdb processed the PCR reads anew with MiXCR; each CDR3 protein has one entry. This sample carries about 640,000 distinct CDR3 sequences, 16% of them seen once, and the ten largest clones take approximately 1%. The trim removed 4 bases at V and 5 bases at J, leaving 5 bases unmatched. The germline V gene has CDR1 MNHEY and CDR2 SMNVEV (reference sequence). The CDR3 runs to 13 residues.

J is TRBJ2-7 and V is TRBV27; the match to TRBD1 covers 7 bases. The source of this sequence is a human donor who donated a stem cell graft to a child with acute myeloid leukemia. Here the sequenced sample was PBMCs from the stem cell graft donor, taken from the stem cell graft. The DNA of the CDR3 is TGTGCCAGCAGTTCACAGGGGCACCACGAGCAGTACTTC. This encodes CASSSQGHHEQYF.